Sequencing of this T cell receptor (beta chain) was carried out in a study of blood T cell repertoires in COVID-19. Study as a whole: Spain, Italy and the United States supplied samples that represented acute and convalescent COVID-19.

The V segment lost 6 bases and the J segment 2 bases; nucleotides outside the gene matches: 2. The CDR3 contains 13 residues. CDR1 is MNHEY and CDR2 is SVGAGI in the germline V gene. This table comes from immunoSEQ multiplex PCR, and its TCRdb copy is limited to in-frame clones, with some not included. The sample includes 60,000 to 75,000 clones, roughly 85% seen only once; the top ten take almost 10%. The sequencing sample was made of peripheral blood. The clonotype originates from an elderly woman with acute or convalescent COVID-19. V is TRBV6-5 and J is TRBJ2-7, with 9 bases lining up with TRBD1. The CDR3 bases are TGTGCCAGCAGGGGACAGGGAACCTACGAGCAGTACTTC. It is translated as CASRGQGTYEQYF.